The next 7 T cell receptor beta chains were all read from a single sample in a study of shared T cell receptors in the human thymus. Libraries were prepared by immunoSEQ multiplex PCR; TCRdb keeps only in-frame clonotypes and omits some of them. The sample includes some 720,000 clones, approximately 87% of them seen just once. In addition, the sample was reused for a study of human thymus T cells.

Sample: thymocytes. The receptors here all came from a boy younger than two with a congenital heart defect.

This chain joins TRBV6-1 and TRBJ2-7; 7 bases fit TRBD1. The J segment lost 5 bases and the V segment lost 6 bases, leaving 7 bases of the junction unmatched. This CDR3 spans 13 amino acids. Germline V CDR1 and CDR2: MNHNS, SASEGT. CDR3 protein: CASRETGDHEQYF. The DNA of the CDR3 is TGTGCCAGCAGGGAAACAGGGGACCACGAGCAGTACTTC.

The chain joins TRBV21-1 to TRBJ1-5; the D segment call TRBD1 is taken from the table without a DNA check. TRBV21-1 represents a pseudogene. The CDR3 contains 15 residues. In DNA form, the CDR3 reads TGTGCCAGCAGCAACTGTGGCCCCCCTTTCCAGCCCCAGCATTTT. It encodes CASSNCGPPFQPQHF.

In DNA, the CDR3 is TGCGCCAGCAGCCAGGGGGGAGAGCGGGAGGTATTCAATGAGCAGTTCTTC. This gives the protein CASSQGGEREVFNEQFF. The rearrangement joins TRBV4-1 to TRBJ2-1; TRBD2 matches at 9 bases. Germline V gives CDR1 MGHRA, CDR2 YSYEKL. This CDR3 is built from 17 residues. V lost 3 bases to trimming and J lost 6 bases; unmatched junction nucleotides: 12.

The rearrangement uses TRBV11-2 and TRBJ1-3, with unresolved D. Trimming stripped 5 bases from V and 2 bases from J, with 16 bases between. This CDR3 spans 16 amino acids. The germline V gene has CDR1 SGHAT and CDR2 FQNNGV. CDR3 DNA: TGTGCCAGCAGCGCCGGGTGGAGGTCCCCTGGAAACACCATATATTTT. This gives the protein CASSAGWRSPGNTIYF. Full variable domain (rest looked up from reference TRBV11-2 and TRBJ1-3): EAGVAQSPRYKIIEKRQSVAFWCNPISGHATLYWYQQILGQGPKLLIQFQNNGVVDDSQLPKDRFSAERLKGVDSTLKIQPAKLEDSAVYLCASSAGWRSPGNTIYFGEGSWLTVV.

J is TRBJ2-7 and V is TRBV29-1, with D tentatively TRBD2 (6 bases). The CDR3 runs 12 residues. Trimming took 0 bases from V and 6 from J, leaving 9 bases between them. The germline CDR1 and CDR2 sequences are SQVTM and ANQGSEA. The CDR3 DNA sequence: TGCAGCGTTGAAGATCTGGGAGGCGAGCAGTACTTC. Residues: CSVEDLGGEQYF.

The chain employs TRBV27 and TRBJ2-7; D not certain. Germline values: CDR1 MNHEY, CDR2 SMNVEV (reference sequence). Between the trimmed V and J ends, which lost 6 bases and 2 bases, there was a span of 20 bases. This CDR3 has 16 amino acids. CDR3 amino acids: CASRAPVSSQTYEQYF. CDR3 in DNA: TGTGCCAGCAGGGCTCCCGTTAGTTCACAGACCTACGAGCAGTACTTC.

This chain uses TRBV19 with TRBJ1-5; 8 bases fit TRBD1. The trim removed 3 bases at V and 6 bases at J, leaving 4 bases unmatched. This CDR3 is built from 14 residues. The V gene's germline CDR1 is LNHDA and CDR2 SQIVND (reference sequence). CDR3 sequence (DNA): TGTGCCAGTAGTATGACAGGGGTGGGTCAGCCCCAGCATTTT. It codes for CASSMTGVGQPQHF.